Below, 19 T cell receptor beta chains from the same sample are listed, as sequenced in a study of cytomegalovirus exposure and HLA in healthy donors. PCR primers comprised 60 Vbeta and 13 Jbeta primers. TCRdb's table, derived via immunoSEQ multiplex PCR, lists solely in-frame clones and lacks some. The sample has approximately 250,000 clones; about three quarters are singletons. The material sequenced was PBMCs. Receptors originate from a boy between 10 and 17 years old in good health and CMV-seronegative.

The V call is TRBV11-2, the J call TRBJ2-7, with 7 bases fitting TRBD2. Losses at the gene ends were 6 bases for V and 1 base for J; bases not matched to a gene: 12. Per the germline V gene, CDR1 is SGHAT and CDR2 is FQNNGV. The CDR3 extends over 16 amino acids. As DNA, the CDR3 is TGTGCCAGCAGACGATTCGGGACTATCGAGTCCTACGAGCAGTACTTC. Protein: CASRRFGTIESYEQYF.

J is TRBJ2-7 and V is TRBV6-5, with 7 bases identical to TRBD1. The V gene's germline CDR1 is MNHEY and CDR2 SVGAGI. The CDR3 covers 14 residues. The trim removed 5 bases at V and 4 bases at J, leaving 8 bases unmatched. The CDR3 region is CASSPSRGRYEQYF. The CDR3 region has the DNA TGTGCCAGCAGTCCTTCAAGGGGGCGGTACGAGCAGTACTTC.

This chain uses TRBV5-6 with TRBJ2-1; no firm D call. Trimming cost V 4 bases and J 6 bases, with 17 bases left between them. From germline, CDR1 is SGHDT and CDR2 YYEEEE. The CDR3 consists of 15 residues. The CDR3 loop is CASSPRAPGLNEQFF. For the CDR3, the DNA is TGTGCCAGCAGCCCTAGAGCCCCCGGCCTCAATGAGCAGTTCTTC.

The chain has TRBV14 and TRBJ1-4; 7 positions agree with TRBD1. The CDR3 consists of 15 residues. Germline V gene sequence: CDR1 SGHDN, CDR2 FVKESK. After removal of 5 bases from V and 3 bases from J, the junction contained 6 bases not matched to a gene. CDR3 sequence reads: CASSTPQGANEKLFF. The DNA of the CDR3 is TGTGCCAGCAGCACCCCGCAGGGGGCTAATGAAAAACTGTTTTTT.

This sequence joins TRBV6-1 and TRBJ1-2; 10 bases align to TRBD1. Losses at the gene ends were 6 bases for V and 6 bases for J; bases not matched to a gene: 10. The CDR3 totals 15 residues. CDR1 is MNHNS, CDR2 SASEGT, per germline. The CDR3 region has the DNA TGTGCCAGCAGGACCGACAGGGGGCGATGGAATGGCTACACCTTC. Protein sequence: CASRTDRGRWNGYTF.

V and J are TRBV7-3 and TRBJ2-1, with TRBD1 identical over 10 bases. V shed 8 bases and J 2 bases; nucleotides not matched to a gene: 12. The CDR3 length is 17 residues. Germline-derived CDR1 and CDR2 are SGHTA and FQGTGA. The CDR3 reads CASHGQGGFITYNEQFF. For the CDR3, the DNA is TGTGCCAGCCACGGACAGGGGGGCTTTATCACCTACAATGAGCAGTTCTTC.

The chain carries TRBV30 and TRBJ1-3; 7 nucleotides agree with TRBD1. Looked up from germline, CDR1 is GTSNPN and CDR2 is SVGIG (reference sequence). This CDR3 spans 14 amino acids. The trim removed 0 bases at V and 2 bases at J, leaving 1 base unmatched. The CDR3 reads CAWSVGTAGNTIYF. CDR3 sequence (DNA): TGTGCCTGGAGTGTAGGGACAGCTGGAAACACCATATATTTT.

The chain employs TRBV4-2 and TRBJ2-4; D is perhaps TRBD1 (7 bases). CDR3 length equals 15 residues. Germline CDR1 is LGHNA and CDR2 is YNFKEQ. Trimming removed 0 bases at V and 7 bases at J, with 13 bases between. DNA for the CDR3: TGTGCCAGCAGCCAAGATTTCAGGGGGGAGAACATTCAGTACTTC. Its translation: CASSQDFRGENIQYF.

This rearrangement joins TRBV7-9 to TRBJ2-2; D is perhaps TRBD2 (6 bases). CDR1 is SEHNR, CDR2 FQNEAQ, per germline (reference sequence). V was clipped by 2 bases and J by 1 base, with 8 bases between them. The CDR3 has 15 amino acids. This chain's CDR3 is CASSLPRGNTGELFF. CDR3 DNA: TGTGCCAGCAGCTTACCGCGGGGGAACACCGGGGAGCTGTTTTTT.

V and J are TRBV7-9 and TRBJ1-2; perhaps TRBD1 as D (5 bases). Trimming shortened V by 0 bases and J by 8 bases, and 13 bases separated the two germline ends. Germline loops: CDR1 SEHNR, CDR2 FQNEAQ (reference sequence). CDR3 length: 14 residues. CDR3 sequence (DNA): TGTGCCAGCAGCTTAGCTTCAGGGATGGGCGGCTACACCTTC. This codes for CASSLASGMGGYTF.

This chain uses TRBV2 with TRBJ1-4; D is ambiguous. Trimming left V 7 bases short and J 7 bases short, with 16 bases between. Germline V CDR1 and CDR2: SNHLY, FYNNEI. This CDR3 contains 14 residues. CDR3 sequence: CASKGGGLGEKLFF. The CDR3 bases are TGTGCCAGCAAGGGAGGAGGGCTAGGTGAAAAACTGTTTTTT.

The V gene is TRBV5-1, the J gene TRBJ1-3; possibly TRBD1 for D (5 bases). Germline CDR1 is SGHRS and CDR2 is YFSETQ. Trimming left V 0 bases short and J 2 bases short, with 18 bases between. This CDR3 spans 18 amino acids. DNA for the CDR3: TGCGCCAGCAGCTTGGGCGTCGGAGCGGGACGACCTGGAAACACCATATATTTT. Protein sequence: CASSLGVGAGRPGNTIYF.

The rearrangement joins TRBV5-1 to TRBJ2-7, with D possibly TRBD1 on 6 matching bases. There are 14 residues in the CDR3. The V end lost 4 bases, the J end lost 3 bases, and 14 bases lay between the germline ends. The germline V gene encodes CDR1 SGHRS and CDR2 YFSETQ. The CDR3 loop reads CASSQGHGIYEQYF. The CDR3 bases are TGCGCCAGCAGCCAGGGACACGGAATCTACGAGCAGTACTTC.

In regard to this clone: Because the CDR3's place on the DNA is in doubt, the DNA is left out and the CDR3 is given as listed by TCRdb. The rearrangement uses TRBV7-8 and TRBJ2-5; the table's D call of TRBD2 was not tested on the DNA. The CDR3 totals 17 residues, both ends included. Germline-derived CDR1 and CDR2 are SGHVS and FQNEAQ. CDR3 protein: CASSLAPVAGGAGGEYF.

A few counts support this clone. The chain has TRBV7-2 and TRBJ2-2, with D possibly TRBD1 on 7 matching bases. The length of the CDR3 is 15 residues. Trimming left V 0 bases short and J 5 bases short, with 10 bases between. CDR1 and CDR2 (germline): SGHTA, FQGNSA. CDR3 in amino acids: CASSLAPGGTGELFF. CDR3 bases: TGTGCCAGCAGCTTAGCGCCAGGGGGGACCGGGGAGCTGTTTTTT.

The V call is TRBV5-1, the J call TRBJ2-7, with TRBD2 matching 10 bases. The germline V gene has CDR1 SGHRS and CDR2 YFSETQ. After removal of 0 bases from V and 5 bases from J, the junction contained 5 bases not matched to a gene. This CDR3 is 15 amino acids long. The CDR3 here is CASSLASGSYDEQYF. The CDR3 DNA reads TGCGCCAGCAGCTTGGCTAGCGGGAGTTATGACGAGCAGTACTTC. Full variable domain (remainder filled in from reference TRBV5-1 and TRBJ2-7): KAGVTQTPRYLIKTRGQQVTLSCSPISGHRSVSWYQQTPGQGLQFLFEYFSETQRNKGNFPGRFSGRQFSNSRSEMNVSTLELGDSALYLCASSLASGSYDEQYFGPGTRLTVT.

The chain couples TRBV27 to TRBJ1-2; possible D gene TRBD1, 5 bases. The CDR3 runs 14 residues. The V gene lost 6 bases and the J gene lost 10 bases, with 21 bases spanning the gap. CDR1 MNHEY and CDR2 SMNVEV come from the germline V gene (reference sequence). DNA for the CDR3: TGTGCCAGCAGATTCCCGGGACTTACATCCGTCTACACCTTC. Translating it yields CASRFPGLTSVYTF.

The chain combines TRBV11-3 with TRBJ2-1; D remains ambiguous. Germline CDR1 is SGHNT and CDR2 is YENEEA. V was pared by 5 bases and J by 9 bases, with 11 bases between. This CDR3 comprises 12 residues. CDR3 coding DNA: TGTGCCAGCAGCCATTCCCCGGTTGAGCAGTTCTTC. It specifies CASSHSPVEQFF.

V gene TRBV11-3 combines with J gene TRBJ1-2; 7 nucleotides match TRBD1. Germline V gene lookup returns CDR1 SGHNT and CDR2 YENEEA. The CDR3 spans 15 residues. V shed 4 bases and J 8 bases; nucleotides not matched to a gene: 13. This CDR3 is CASSYLNQGVSGYTF. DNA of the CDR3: TGTGCCAGCAGCTACCTCAATCAGGGGGTCAGCGGCTACACCTTC.